This entry describes one TCR beta chain. RNA totalling about 0.5 to 1 ug underwent reverse transcription with random hexamers. TCRdb called the immunoSEQ multiplex PCR reads again in MiXCR, with one record for every CDR3 protein. In the table there are roughly 250,000 distinct CDR3 sequences, 90% to 96% of which are singletons. This specimen comes from a study of CD8 T cells in Susac syndrome. Trimming took off 3 bases at V and 0 bases at J, with 5 bases between the two ends. Germline-derived CDR1 and CDR2 are SQVTM and ANQGSEA. This CDR3 region has 13 residues. Input material: CD4+ T cells from PBMCs. The gene calls are TRBV29-1 and TRBJ2-2; D not resolved. This sequence was found in a human donor with Susac syndrome. As DNA, the CDR3 is TGCAGCGTTGACGAATCGAACACCGGGGAGCTGTTTTTT. Amino acid sequence: CSVDESNTGELFF.